A selection of T cell receptor beta chains follows, all from one sample in a study of immune cell composition in non-small cell lung cancer. Generated by immunoSEQ multiplex PCR, the TCRdb table keeps only in-frame clones and is missing some. The repertoire holds almost 2,500 clones, with approximately 81% as singletons. Sequenced: lung tumor tissue. These receptors were obtained from a human donor with non-small cell lung cancer. Each CDR3 is given with its conserved first and last residue. The D gene is left open where the match is weak.

V gene	D gene	J gene	CDR3 DNA	CDR3 protein
TRBV30	TRBD1	TRBJ2-5	TGTGCCTGGAGTCGGACTCAGGGGGTTGGAGAGACCCAGTACTTC	CAWSRTQGVGETQYF